The sequence of this T cell receptor beta chain was determined in a study of cytomegalovirus exposure and HLA in healthy donors (dated by TCRdb to between 2016 and 2019). In the study overall: In an earlier analysis of 450 to 750 of the donors, 276 Gb of sequence data and about 110 million unique TCR beta sequences from some 170 million T cells were reported. Typing coverage varied by locus: roughly 629-640 donors for A, B, C, DRB1 and DQB1; approximately 560 for DQA1; approximately 610 for DPA1; roughly 450 for DPB1. The study used immunosequencing to profile the T cell repertoires of hundreds of subjects and linked those repertoires to cytomegalovirus serostatus. Of the roughly 400 genotyped donors, 80% to 90% were placed in the genetic ancestry cluster associated with self-reported Caucasian donors. An earlier analysis of roughly 600 of the donors used high-throughput TCR beta sequencing to judge whether each TCR beta V gene segment behaved as functional or pseudogenic. Genome-wide SNP genotypes for about 55% of the 666 donors were used in a later genetic analysis, which treated that subset as a discovery cohort. Both class I and class II loci were covered by HLA typing, at four-digit resolution. To study patterns of TCR occurrence, a later analysis re-analyzed previously published TCR beta repertoires from just over 650 donors and added high-resolution HLA genotyping. Across about 380 genotyped donors of the cohort, an average of about 240,000 unique TCR beta nucleotide sequences per donor were sequenced, and roughly 20% of those sequences were non-productive. The study combined high-throughput TCR immunosequencing, statistical association of individual TCRs with disease status, and machine learning to predict cytomegalovirus infection status. Roughly five DR-DQ haplotypes were handled as single units for association and clustering, since linkage in the cohort was strong. Approximately 300 gigabases of sequencing data and around 85 million unique TCR sequences made up an early release that covered fewer than 650 HLA-typed donors. In the later analysis, no new phenotypic data were used to find candidate immune exposures; instead, reliance was placed on TCR beta sequences and their occurrence across donors. All discovery cohort repertoires had been generated using a single sequencing platform. Donor age, sex, ethnicity and CMV serostatus were collected together with the repertoire data. Along with the roughly 610-subject first cohort, a separate validation cohort of 120 different subjects was used. The study was designed to test whether signatures of past pathogen exposure could be identified by cataloging public T cell receptors.

What the study reported, not specific to this receptor: The 87-base-pair reads could not distinguish some IMGT-functional V segments, including TRBV6-2 and TRBV6-3, so those segments were excluded. A later analysis found that TCR association rates varied across HLA loci, with DRB1 alleles showing the most associated TCRs and HLA-C alleles the fewest. The presence/absence analyses assumed that sequencing depth was roughly uniform across donors, and that assumption may not be true. A few of the identified cytomegalovirus-associated TCR beta chains were confirmed in vitro to be specific for cytomegalovirus antigens. A later genetic analysis associated a missense DCLRE1C variant with V-gene and J-gene trimming of TCR beta chains, and an independent cohort replicated the association. According to a later analysis, parvovirus B19, influenza, CMV and Epstein-Barr virus appeared linked to several top co-occurrence clusters. In a later analysis, HLA-associated TCR beta chains were found to be more clonally expanded and to have lower generation probabilities than equally common non-associated chains. Because HLA typing was unavailable for some donors at each locus, only the typed subset was used in association tests. The study gave a list of 150 to 200 TCR beta chains associated with cytomegalovirus. The classifier was reported to diagnose cytomegalovirus status with high specificity and sensitivity in both the original and validation cohorts. A later analysis associated roughly 17,000 TCR beta sequences with specific HLA alleles at a false discovery rate of 0.05. In a later analysis, most CMV-associated TCR beta chains were found to appear HLA-restricted, with HLA associations seemingly driven largely by CMV exposure. An earlier analysis of several hundred of the donors showed that most TCR beta V segments appeared in productive rearrangements either about 90% or about 30% of the time, which broadly matched IMGT annotations. A further reported finding was that TCR beta sequences accurately predicted the HLA-A and HLA-B alleles for most subjects in the first cohort. In a later genetic analysis, fewer N-insertions in productive TCRs were reported among donors in an Asian-associated ancestry cluster than the roughly 700-donor mean. Assigning TCR associations to individual alleles was difficult when HLA alleles, especially DR and DQ, strongly co-occurred. The sequencing pipeline was judged likely to have produced a cluster of highly shared sequence variants as a technical artifact. According to the authors, the approach could potentially be generalized to other disease states and immunological phenotypes. For the cohort, immune exposure information was limited to CMV serostatus. While some public TCRs were present in many individuals, most TCR sequences turned up only very rarely across donors. The earlier analysis of around 600 of the donors excluded roughly 17 rarely observed V segments, including chromosome 9 orphons, because counts were too low. In this cohort, only TCR beta chains were sequenced, and detectable features were limited by the absence of alpha or paired-chain data. Linkage disequilibrium might explain the correlated functional status among segregating V segments, but an unknown experimental factor could not be ruled out.

Preparation of the library involved the immunoSEQ multiplex PCR assay. The multiplex PCR relied on a mix of 60 forward primers for TCR Vbeta segments and 13 reverse primers for TCR Jbeta segments. A multiplex PCR assay on genomic DNA amplified the CDR3 region of rearranged TCR beta genes. Amplified TCR beta libraries were sequenced as 87-base-pair reads on the Illumina HiSeq System. In the paper's pipeline: Across the 700 or so repertoires, a later analysis counted 78 million or so unique TCR beta chains, approximately 12 million of which were shared by at least two donors. Raw reads were error-corrected and collapsed into unique sequences by a nearest-neighbor algorithm in which closely related sequences were merged to remove PCR and sequencing errors. Alignment of CDR3 sequences to IMGT reference sequences was used to assign V, D and J gene segments. Each retained sequence needed at least a six-nucleotide match to both a V gene segment and a J gene segment. Rearrangements were called productive when the CDR3 lacked stop codons and stayed in frame with V and J; all others were non-productive. CDR3 was defined by IMGT convention, running from the second conserved V-encoded cysteine to the conserved J-encoded phenylalanine. The earlier analysis of 587 of the donors excluded sequences that lacked an unambiguous match to a single V gene segment. In an earlier analysis of 587 of the donors, V segments were called functional above 56.7% productive rearrangements and were called segregating when the between-donor standard deviation exceeded 5%. A statistical classification framework was built to diagnose cytomegalovirus status from the catalog of TCR beta chain sequences. In a later analysis, V and J genes were assigned by comparing TCR nucleotide sequences against IMGT/GENE-DB human TR gene sequences. In a later analysis, CDR3 sequences and most-parsimonious VDJ recombination scenarios were assigned using the TCRdist pipeline. In a later analysis, every TCR beta chain was defined by the combination of its CDR3 amino acid sequence and its V-gene family, and reads without a unique V-gene family were dropped. To address suspected cross-contamination and a sequencing artifact, a later analysis removed a few hundred highly shared, low-generation-probability nucleotide sequences. In a later analysis, a clonal expansion index for each public chain was calculated from normalized within-repertoire ranks of inferred template counts. In a later analysis, generation probabilities were computed using a VDJ recombination model fitted to out-of-frame rearrangements, and the results were checked against IGoR. Hypergeometric tests were used in a later analysis to score TCR-TCR, TCR-HLA and TCR-CMV co-occurrence, with a repertoire-size bias correction applied to the TCR pairs. False discovery rates were estimated in a later analysis by permuting HLA or CMV assignments 20 times. In a later analysis, co-occurring TCRs were grouped using DBSCAN, with TCRdist sequence similarity added in when clustering inside HLA-allele-positive subsets. Repertoires with fewer than 30,000 or more than 120,000 public chains, plus five repertoires with anomalous nucleotide sharing, were excluded from co-occurrence clustering. TCRdb retrieved this table from immuneACCESS and kept in-frame rearrangements only. Not all clones are present; in checked studies, unresolved V genes account for under half, and no reason is known for the remainder. V and J calls and clone size come straight from that table; D and trimming were deduced from the DNA. For this sample there are 250,000 to 350,000 clones; 86% appear just once. Roughly 4% of the sample comes from the top ten.

V is clipped by 3 bases and J by 4 bases, and the sequence between their germline boundaries is 10 bases long. The germline V gene encodes CDR1 MDHEN and CDR2 SYDVKM. Measured from the cysteine to the phenylalanine, the CDR3 is 14 residues long. Solely the CDR3 DNA is kept, with 42 bases framed from the first base. Worth noting for this clone: Its antigen is unknown. No base-level quality is on record; no much larger clone is a single base apart.

The cohort was made up of hundreds of healthy bone marrow donors. At the time of sampling, every cohort member was nominally healthy, though immune exposures that went unrecorded were likely present. The donor tested CMV seropositive and was one of the 289 seropositive cohort members. Every donor gave a peripheral blood sample, and the peripheral blood mononuclear cells from that sample were used for TCR beta sequencing. Genomic DNA extraction from the blood cell samples was performed with the Qiagen DNeasy Blood Extraction Kit. The specimen was PBMCs. Here the chain combines TRBV28 and TRBJ1-5; the D gene is possibly TRBD1, with 5 bases matching. The receptor comes from a man aged 40-49 years in good health and CMV-seropositive. The nucleotide sequence reads TGTGCCAGCAGTTTGGGGCCCTATAATCAGCCCCAGCATTTT. Its product reads: CASSLGPYNQPQHF.